These 17 T cell receptor beta chains were sequenced from one sample in a study of T-cell memory formation after mild COVID-19. TCRdb re-called the 5' RACE reads through MiXCR, storing one row per CDR3 protein. The table shows 350,000 to 400,000 distinct CDR3 sequences, with approximately 15% occurring only once. The sample consisted of PBMCs or a T cell subset sorted from them (not recorded which). The receptors originated from a man aged 18 to 29 who had mild COVID-19 (a few samples of this study predate the infection). Cell type and time point are not known.

This clonotype was detected a few times. The chain employs TRBV4-1 and TRBJ2-2; perhaps TRBD1 as D (5 bases). The CDR3 length is 15 residues. V was pared by 0 bases and J by 4 bases, with 9 bases between. Germline V gene lookup returns CDR1 MGHRA and CDR2 YSYEKL. The CDR3 protein is CASSQETALTGELFF. CDR3 bases: TGCGCCAGCAGCCAAGAGACAGCCCTCACCGGGGAGCTGTTTTTT.

This clonotype was seen only a few times. V is TRBV12-3 or TRBV12-4 and J is TRBJ1-2; the D gene is possibly TRBD1 (5 bases). The V gene lost 6 bases and the J gene lost 4 bases, with 9 bases spanning the gap. The CDR3 covers 12 residues. CDR3 residues: CASSRELYGYTF. The CDR3 DNA reads TGTGCCAGCAGCAGGGAACTCTATGGCTACACCTTC.

The sample holds a few counts of this clonotype. V gene TRBV12-3 or TRBV12-4 combines with J gene TRBJ1-5, with a possible D match to TRBD1 (5 bases). V was pared by 5 bases and J by 2 bases, with 13 bases between. The CDR3 runs 15 residues. Written as DNA, the CDR3 is TGTGCCAGCAGTATGGGGGAGGTGGGCAATCAGCCCCAGCATTTT. Translated: CASSMGEVGNQPQHF.

This clonotype was counted ten times or more. J is TRBJ1-1 and V is TRBV4-1; D not certain. CDR1 and CDR2 from the germline V gene are MGHRA and YSYEKL. With 0 bases removed from V and 5 bases from J, the gap between germline ends came to 13 bases. The CDR3 spans 15 residues. CDR3 loop: CASSQDRLGGTEAFF. The CDR3 nucleotides are TGCGCCAGCAGCCAAGATCGTTTGGGAGGGACTGAAGCTTTCTTT.

This clonotype was detected a few times. The chain joins TRBV4-3 to TRBJ2-1; D is ambiguous. The CDR3 has 15 amino acids. Trimming pared 1 base from V and 6 bases from J, leaving 13 bases between. CDR1 and CDR2 from the germline V gene are LGHNA and YSLEER. This chain's CDR3 is CASSQVSKPLNEQFF. CDR3 coding DNA: TGCGCCAGCAGCCAAGTTTCTAAACCTCTCAATGAGCAGTTCTTC.

This clonotype was observed a few times. The gene calls are TRBV21-1 and TRBJ1-5; the tabulated D call, TRBD1, remains unverified against the DNA. TRBV21-1 is assigned pseudogene status. There are 15 residues in the CDR3. CDR3 nucleotide sequence: TGTGCCAGCAGCAAAGAGGACAGTCCAACTCAGCCCCAGCATTTT. Its protein is CASSKEDSPTQPQHF.

The chain has TRBV7-6 and TRBJ2-3; 7 bases are shared with TRBD2. Germline CDR1 is SGHVS and CDR2 is FNYEAQ. V lost 6 bases to trimming and J lost 0 bases; unmatched junction nucleotides: 9. The CDR3 loop spans 16 amino acids. The CDR3 protein is CASRPVLADSTDTQYF. CDR3 DNA: TGTGCCAGCAGACCAGTTCTAGCGGATAGCACAGATACGCAGTATTTT. The full variable domain, completed using reference TRBV7-6 and TRBJ2-3, is GAGVSQSPRYKVTKRGQDVALRCDPISGHVSLYWYRQALGQGPEFLTYFNYEAQQDKSGLPNDRFSAERPEGSISTLTIQRTEQRDSAMYRCASRPVLADSTDTQYFGPGTRLTVL.

The chain recombines TRBV12-3 or TRBV12-4 with TRBJ1-1; unclear D gene. V lost 6 bases and J lost 1, with 12 bases in between. The CDR3 is 14 residues long. The DNA of the CDR3 is TGTGCCAGCAGACAGCTACCCGCGAACACTGAAGCTTTCTTT. Encoded protein: CASRQLPANTEAFF.

This clonotype has only a few counts. V and J are TRBV20-1 and TRBJ1-5; D call uncertain. The CDR3 is 12 residues long. Trimming removed 6 bases at V and 9 bases at J, with 15 bases between. The germline CDR1 and CDR2 sequences are DFQATT and SNEGSKA (reference sequence). Here the CDR3 reads CSATEGVRPQHF. CDR3 nucleotides: TGCAGTGCGACGGAGGGTGTTAGGCCCCAGCATTTT.

There are many counts of this clonotype. This chain connects TRBV7-6 to TRBJ2-7; 9 bases match TRBD1. The trim removed 5 bases at V and 5 bases at J, leaving 13 bases unmatched. Germline V gene sequence: CDR1 SGHVS, CDR2 FNYEAQ. The CDR3 extends over 16 amino acids. The CDR3 region is CASSAFVDRGENEQYF. The CDR3 DNA is TGTGCCAGCAGCGCCTTCGTGGACAGGGGTGAGAACGAGCAGTACTTC.

This clonotype showed up just a few times. The genes are TRBV11-2 and TRBJ2-3; D gene uncertain. In germline, CDR1 is SGHAT, CDR2 FQNNGV. V was clipped by 2 bases and J by 4 bases, with 7 bases between them. The CDR3 sequence is 13 residues long. The CDR3 coding sequence is TGTGCCAGCAGCTTATGGTACGCAGATACGCAGTATTTT. This codes for CASSLWYADTQYF.

V is TRBV6-5 and J is TRBJ2-2; no clear D. Trimming removed 2 bases from V and 5 bases from J, with 12 bases in between. Looked up from germline, CDR1 is MNHEY and CDR2 is SVGAGI. The CDR3 totals 15 residues. CDR3 nucleotide sequence: TGTGCCAGCAGTTACAAGGCAGTCCGAACCGGGGAGCTGTTTTTT. It translates to CASSYKAVRTGELFF.

The V call is TRBV10-3, the J call TRBJ1-6; D might be TRBD1 (6 bases). V lost 0 bases to trimming and J lost 6 bases, with 18 bases between them. CDR1 is ENHRY and CDR2 is SYGVKD in the germline V gene. This CDR3 is 18 amino acids long. CDR3 residues: CAISESRTATKSNSPLHF. CDR3 DNA: TGTGCCATCAGTGAGTCTAGGACAGCGACGAAAAGTAATTCACCCCTCCACTTT.

The rearrangement joins TRBV5-1 to TRBJ2-4, with D unclear. Germline V CDR1 and CDR2: SGHRS, YFSETQ. The CDR3 runs 14 residues. The V gene lost 4 bases and the J gene lost 1 base, with 9 bases spanning the gap. The CDR3 DNA is TGCGCCAGCAGCAACCTAGGGGCCAAAAACATTCAGTACTTC. The encoded protein is CASSNLGAKNIQYF.

This clonotype appeared a few times. This chain connects TRBV3-1 to TRBJ1-3, with D possibly matching TRBD1 (6 bases). CDR1 and CDR2 (germline): LGHDT, YNNKEL (reference sequence). This CDR3 is built from 16 residues. Trimming cost V 1 base and J 0 bases, with 10 bases left between them. The CDR3 protein is CASSQGPQGSGNTIYF. Here the CDR3 DNA reads TGTGCCAGCAGCCAAGGGCCACAGGGCTCTGGAAACACCATATATTTT. The whole variable domain, filled in from reference TRBV3-1 and TRBJ1-3, reads DTAVSQTPKYLVTQMGNDKSIKCEQNLGHDTMYWYKQDSKKFLKIMFSYNNKELIINETVPNRFSPKSPDKAHLNLHINSLELGDSAVYFCASSQGPQGSGNTIYFGEGSWLTVV.

The chain recombines TRBV29-1 with TRBJ2-5; unclear D gene. Germline loops: CDR1 SQVTM, CDR2 ANQGSEA. Trimming removed 7 bases at V and 2 bases at J, with 14 bases between. This CDR3 comprises 13 residues. The CDR3 nucleotides are TGCAGCGCTCCCCTCATCGGACAAGAGACCCAGTACTTC. Translating gives CSAPLIGQETQYF.

This clonotype was recorded a few times. The gene calls are TRBV7-2 and TRBJ1-1, with a possible D match to TRBD1 (6 bases). This CDR3 has 15 residues. The germline V and J ends were trimmed by 4 bases and 0 bases, with 12 bases remaining between them. Germline CDR1 is SGHTA and CDR2 is FQGNSA. The CDR3: CASSWGAGLNTEAFF. The CDR3 nucleotides read TGTGCCAGCAGCTGGGGGGCGGGCCTGAACACTGAAGCTTTCTTT.